This T cell receptor beta chain was recovered during a study of response to subunit inactivated influenza vaccine. Study-level findings and limits: Authors suggested few new T cells are recruited by each seasonal influenza vaccination.

V lost 3 bases and J 0 bases, leaving 19 bases between the germline ends. The CDR3 loop spans 17 amino acids. Germline CDR1 and CDR2: DFQATT and SNEGSKA (reference sequence). TCRdb reprocessed the RT-PCR reads via MiXCR and lists one record per CDR3 protein. The sample shows some 180,000 distinct CDR3 sequences, about 9.3% of them seen only once. The table lists this clonotype with many counts. Its antigen is still unknown. The rearrangement uses TRBV20-1 and TRBJ2-3; D remains ambiguous. This TCR came from a man in his fifties or sixties who received an inactivated influenza vaccine. Sequencing was performed on non-naive T cells sorted from PBMCs, taken on the day of vaccination. CDR3 DNA sequence: TGCAGTGCTAGCGCTCGCCGGACGTTAGAGAGCACAGATACGCAGTATTTT. This encodes CSASARRTLESTDTQYF.